Each of the 29 T cell receptor beta chains below was sequenced from the same sample in a study of cytomegalovirus exposure and HLA in healthy donors. PCR was performed using 60 Vbeta and 13 Jbeta primers. The protocol was immunoSEQ multiplex PCR, while the TCRdb copy is restricted to in-frame clones and leaves out a portion. Seen here are more than 95,000 clones, around 10% observed once, and the top ten hold under 6%. Material for sequencing was PBMCs. These receptors all come from a man in his forties in good health and CMV-seropositive.

The CDR3 nucleotides are TGTGCCAGCAGCCAAGACAGAAATCAGCCCCAGCATTTT. Amino acid sequence: CASSQDRNQPQHF. The genes are TRBV14 and TRBJ1-5; D unclear. This CDR3 region has 13 residues. Trimming took off 0 bases at V and 4 bases at J, with 4 bases between the two ends. Germline V CDR1 and CDR2: SGHDN, FVKESK.

This clone was recorded at least ten times. This chain joins TRBV30 and TRBJ2-2; D gene ambiguous. The CDR3 loop spans 11 amino acids. Germline V gives CDR1 GTSNPN, CDR2 SVGIG (reference sequence). V lost 5 bases, J lost 3 bases, and 4 bases lay in between. The CDR3 is CAWSYTGELFF. The CDR3 nucleotides are TGTGCCTGGTCGTACACCGGGGAGCTGTTTTTT.

J is TRBJ2-5 and V is TRBV5-1, with D unclear. The V end was cut by 5 bases, the J end by 4 bases, with 6 bases between. This CDR3 comprises 11 residues. Germline V gives CDR1 SGHRS, CDR2 YFSETQ. As DNA, the CDR3 is TGCGCCAGCAGGGTGAGAGAGACCCAGTACTTC. Residues: CASRVRETQYF. Supplemented by reference TRBV5-1 and TRBJ2-5, the full variable domain reads KAGVTQTPRYLIKTRGQQVTLSCSPISGHRSVSWYQQTPGQGLQFLFEYFSETQRNKGNFPGRFSGRQFSNSRSEMNVSTLELGDSALYLCASRVRETQYFGPGTRLLVL.

This clone was detected only a few times. The chain uses TRBV7-9 and TRBJ2-5, with 11 bases that match TRBD1. With V trimmed by 5 bases and J by 4 bases, 3 bases remained unmatched. The germline V gene has CDR1 SEHNR and CDR2 FQNEAQ (reference sequence). The length of the CDR3 is 14 residues. CDR3 nucleotide sequence: TGTGCCAGCAGCACGGACAGGGGGCGAGAGACCCAGTACTTC. Translated, it gives CASSTDRGRETQYF. The full variable domain, in which reference TRBV7-9 and TRBJ2-5 provide the parts outside the CDR3, is DTGVSQNPRHKITKRGQNVTFRCDPISEHNRLYWYRQTLGQGPEFLTYFQNEAQLEKSRLLSDRFSAERPKGSFSTLEIQRTEQGDSAMYLCASSTDRGRETQYFGPGTRLLVL.

This clone has just a few counts. CDR3 bases: TGTGCTAGTGGTTTGCGATCCGGGACAGATAGCAATCAGCCCCAGCATTTT. It is translated as CASGLRSGTDSNQPQHF. The chain couples TRBV12-5 to TRBJ1-5, with TRBD1 identical over 7 bases. Germline-derived CDR1 and CDR2 are LGHNT and FRNRAP. There are 17 residues in the CDR3. Trimming at V came to 2 bases and at J to 0 bases, leaving 7 bases not matched to a gene.

This clone has just a few counts. The rearrangement links TRBV7-2 to TRBJ1-5; D perhaps matches TRBD1 (6 bases). This CDR3 has 16 residues. The germline V and J ends were trimmed by 1 base and 1 base, with 11 bases remaining between them. The V gene's germline CDR1 is SGHTA and CDR2 FQGNSA. The CDR3 region has the DNA TGTGCCAGCAGCTTAGAGGCAGGGGCGAGCAATCAGCCCCAGCATTTT. This translates into CASSLEAGASNQPQHF.

This clone was observed a handful of times. The genes are TRBV13 and TRBJ1-3; D call uncertain. Germline V gene sequence: CDR1 PRHDT, CDR2 FYEKMQ (reference sequence). The germline V and J ends were trimmed by 5 bases and 0 bases, with 11 bases remaining between them. The CDR3 is made up of 15 amino acids. CDR3 bases: TGTGCCAGCAGCCGCTCACTAAGCTCTGGAAACACCATATATTTT. Its protein is CASSRSLSSGNTIYF.

The gene calls are TRBV11-3 and TRBJ2-1; 7 bases match TRBD2. In germline, CDR1 is SGHNT, CDR2 YENEEA. Trimming cost V 5 bases and J 7 bases; bases outside gene matches: 14. CDR3 size: 16 residues. Here the CDR3 reads CASSPSPWEGRNEQFF. DNA for the CDR3: TGTGCCAGCAGCCCCTCGCCCTGGGAGGGCCGGAATGAGCAGTTCTTC.

This chain connects TRBV7-9 to TRBJ1-4; no clear D gene. The germline V and J ends were trimmed by 2 bases and 1 base, with 11 bases remaining between them. The CDR3 runs 16 residues. CDR1 is SEHNR and CDR2 is FQNEAQ in the germline V gene (reference sequence). CDR3 sequence reads: CASSLRERRTNEKLFF. The DNA for the CDR3 is TGTGCCAGCAGCTTACGGGAGAGAAGAACTAATGAAAAACTGTTTTTT.

Only a few counts were recorded for this clone. The chain links TRBV9 to TRBJ2-7; TRBD1 agrees at 8 bases. CDR1 and CDR2 (germline): SGDLS, YYNGEE. The CDR3 totals 14 residues. J gave up 6 bases and V 0 bases, and 5 bases lay outside the gene matches. The CDR3: CASSVEIRGPEQYF. The CDR3 region has the DNA TGTGCCAGCAGCGTAGAGATCAGGGGGCCCGAGCAGTACTTC.

V usage is TRBV9 and J usage is TRBJ1-3, with D unclear. The CDR3 is made up of 14 amino acids. The V and J ends lost 4 bases and 0 bases respectively, with 8 bases between them. Germline V gene lookup returns CDR1 SGDLS and CDR2 YYNGEE. The CDR3 bases are TGTGCCAGCAGCTCTGCTAGCTCTGGAAACACCATATATTTT. Translating it yields CASSSASSGNTIYF.

This clone was detected a few times. The rearrangement uses TRBV9 and TRBJ2-7; 7 bases agree with TRBD2. The ends lost 0 bases at V and 2 bases at J; junction bases unmatched: 11. Germline V gives CDR1 SGDLS, CDR2 YYNGEE. There are 17 residues in the CDR3. The CDR3 coding sequence is TGTGCCAGCAGCGTAGACATCGAGACTAGCTCAGCCTACGAGCAGTACTTC. Protein sequence: CASSVDIETSSAYEQYF.

The chain links TRBV9 to TRBJ1-2; 12 positions agree with TRBD1. After removal of 4 bases from V and 2 bases from J, the junction contained 15 bases not matched to a gene. Germline V gene lookup returns CDR1 SGDLS and CDR2 YYNGEE. The CDR3 runs to 19 residues. For the CDR3, the DNA is TGTGCCAGCAGCTCCTTCCTTCGGGACAGGGGGCAGAGAAACTATGGCTACACCTTC. It translates to CASSSFLRDRGQRNYGYTF.

V is TRBV21-1 and J is TRBJ2-7; the table assigns TRBD1, which was not confirmed against the DNA. TRBV21-1 is a documented pseudogene. The CDR3 spans 12 residues. The CDR3 region is CASIGQGYEQYF. As DNA, the CDR3 is TGTGCCAGCATCGGACAGGGGTACGAGCAGTACTTC.

The chain carries TRBV6-1 and TRBJ1-5; possibly TRBD1 for D (6 bases). Germline V gene lookup returns CDR1 MNHNS and CDR2 SASEGT. The V end lost 7 bases, the J end lost 1 base, and 11 bases lay between the germline ends. The CDR3 covers 14 residues. CDR3 sequence reads: CASTQGQSNQPQHF. The DNA of the CDR3 is TGTGCCAGCACGCAGGGGCAAAGCAATCAGCCCCAGCATTTT.

This rearrangement joins TRBV19 to TRBJ2-7; D might be TRBD2 (6 bases). V lost 3 bases and J 0 bases, leaving 12 bases between the germline ends. The germline V gene encodes CDR1 LNHDA and CDR2 SQIVND (reference sequence). CDR3 size: 15 residues. For the CDR3, the DNA is TGTGCCAGTAGTATCGGAGGGGACGGCTCCTACGAGCAGTACTTC. Protein product: CASSIGGDGSYEQYF. Using reference TRBV19 and TRBJ2-7 for the parts outside the CDR3, the full variable domain is DGGITQSPKYLFRKEGQNVTLSCEQNLNHDAMYWYRQDPGQGLRLIYYSQIVNDFQKGDIAEGYSVSREKKESFPLTVTSAQKNPTAFYLCASSIGGDGSYEQYFGPGTRLTVT.

A few counts support this clone. The chain couples TRBV9 to TRBJ1-1; 10 positions match TRBD1. Germline CDR1 and CDR2: SGDLS and YYNGEE. Trimming cost V 4 bases and J 5 bases; bases outside gene matches: 8. The CDR3 runs to 15 residues. This CDR3 reads CASSPGTGVSTEAFF. The CDR3 bases are TGTGCCAGCAGCCCCGGGACAGGGGTTTCGACTGAAGCTTTCTTT. The full variable domain, completed using reference TRBV9 and TRBJ1-1, is DSGVTQTPKHLITATGQRVTLRCSPRSGDLSVYWYQQSLDQGLQFLIQYYNGEERAKGNILERFSAQQFPDLHSELNLSSLELGDSALYFCASSPGTGVSTEAFFGQGTRLTVV.

This clone has just a few counts. CDR3 sequence reads: CASRDNLFRNQPQHF. For the CDR3, the DNA is TGTGCCAGTCGGGACAATTTGTTTCGGAATCAGCCCCAGCATTTT. The V gene is TRBV19, the J gene TRBJ1-5, with a possible D match to TRBD1 (6 bases). Germline loops: CDR1 LNHDA, CDR2 SQIVND (reference sequence). V lost 8 bases to trimming and J lost 4 bases, with 18 bases between them. The CDR3 is made up of 15 amino acids.

V gene TRBV15 combines with J gene TRBJ1-4; 9 positions match TRBD1. Germline assignment: CDR1 LNHNV and CDR2 YYDKDF (reference sequence). The V segment lost 3 bases and the J segment 8 bases; nucleotides outside the gene matches: 10. CDR3 size: 16 residues. The CDR3 sequence is CATSSPGDRVGEKLFF. As DNA, the CDR3 is TGTGCCACCAGCAGCCCCGGGGACAGGGTGGGAGAAAAACTGTTTTTT.

The V gene is TRBV27, the J gene TRBJ2-7; 11 bases map to TRBD1. V was clipped by 3 bases and J by 3 bases; unmatched bases: 4. The CDR3 contains 15 residues. Looked up from germline, CDR1 is MNHEY and CDR2 is SMNVEV (reference sequence). The CDR3 DNA reads as TGTGCCAGCAGTTTGCGGGGGACAGGGGGCTACGAGCAGTACTTC. Protein: CASSLRGTGGYEQYF.

The sample holds a few counts of this clone. The chain recombines TRBV7-9 with TRBJ1-2; D unresolved. The CDR3 consists of 12 residues. V was trimmed by 2 bases and J by 4 bases, leaving 5 bases between them. CDR1 is SEHNR and CDR2 is FQNEAQ in the germline V gene (reference sequence). DNA of the CDR3: TGTGCCAGCAGCTTACCCGGCTATGGCTACACCTTC. Encoded protein: CASSLPGYGYTF.

This clone turned up a few times. This chain joins TRBV4-1 and TRBJ2-7; 14 bases are shared with TRBD2. V lost 4 bases and J lost 6; bases outside the gene matches: 5. Germline lookup yields CDR1 MGHRA and CDR2 YSYEKL. The CDR3 length is 15 residues. The CDR3 bases are TGCGCCAGCAGCCCGGGGGGACTAGCGGGAGTCGAGCAGTACTTC. Amino acids: CASSPGGLAGVEQYF.

This chain connects TRBV28 to TRBJ2-7, with D perhaps TRBD1 (6 bases). The CDR3 is 13 amino acids. Trimming took off 5 bases at V and 0 bases at J, with 8 bases between the two ends. Germline V CDR1 and CDR2: MDHEN, SYDVKM. DNA for the CDR3: TGTGCCAGCAGTAGACAGGACTCCTACGAGCAGTACTTC. Amino acid sequence: CASSRQDSYEQYF.

CDR3 nucleotide sequence: TGTGCCAGCAGCTCGGGGCGGGGCAATGAGCAGTTCTTC. As protein: CASSSGRGNEQFF. This chain uses TRBV11-2 with TRBJ2-1; tentatively, D is TRBD2 (6 bases). The germline V gene has CDR1 SGHAT and CDR2 FQNNGV. The germline V and J ends were trimmed by 4 bases and 6 bases, with 10 bases remaining between them. The length of the CDR3 is 13 residues. Combining the CDR3 with reference TRBV11-2 and TRBJ2-1 gives the whole variable domain EAGVAQSPRYKIIEKRQSVAFWCNPISGHATLYWYQQILGQGPKLLIQFQNNGVVDDSQLPKDRFSAERLKGVDSTLKIQPAKLEDSAVYLCASSSGRGNEQFFGPGTRLTVL.

This clone was seen only a few times. The chain is built from TRBV19 and TRBJ1-1; D perhaps matches TRBD1 (6 bases). Trimming took off 7 bases at V and 0 bases at J, with 15 bases between the two ends. The CDR3 runs 15 residues. Germline lookup yields CDR1 LNHDA and CDR2 SQIVND (reference sequence). CDR3 residues: CASNTWGHMNTEAFF. The CDR3 DNA reads TGTGCCAGTAACACGTGGGGGCATATGAACACTGAAGCTTTCTTT. The full variable domain, with the rest looked up from reference TRBV19 and TRBJ1-1, is DGGITQSPKYLFRKEGQNVTLSCEQNLNHDAMYWYRQDPGQGLRLIYYSQIVNDFQKGDIAEGYSVSREKKESFPLTVTSAQKNPTAFYLCASNTWGHMNTEAFFGQGTRLTVV.

Here the CDR3 reads CASSFLGLAGAPEESYNEQFF. The CDR3 nucleotides read TGTGCCAGCAGTTTCTTAGGACTAGCGGGAGCCCCCGAGGAGTCCTACAATGAGCAGTTCTTC. The chain uses TRBV28 and TRBJ2-1, with TRBD2 matching over 13 bases. Germline V gene lookup returns CDR1 MDHEN and CDR2 SYDVKM. The CDR3 loop spans 21 amino acids. V trimming: 3 bases; J trimming: 1 base; junction bases outside the gene matches: 15. Complete variable domain (other parts from reference TRBV28 and TRBJ2-1): DVKVTQSSRYLVKRTGEKVFLECVQDMDHENMFWYRQDPGLGLRLIYFSYDVKMKEKGDIPEGYSVSREKKERFSLILESASTNQTSMYLCASSFLGLAGAPEESYNEQFFGPGTRLTVL.

This clone was counted only a few times. The V call is TRBV7-2, the J call TRBJ2-7; D is perhaps TRBD2 (5 bases). V was clipped by 0 bases and J by 6 bases, with 6 bases between them. Germline V CDR1 and CDR2: SGHTA, FQGNSA. This CDR3 comprises 12 residues. The CDR3 loop is CASSLAGAEQYF. DNA for the CDR3: TGTGCCAGCAGCTTAGCGGGAGCCGAGCAGTACTTC.

This clone was counted ten times or more. This rearrangement joins TRBV2 to TRBJ1-5, with a weak D call TRBD1 (6 bases). The ends were cut back, 7 bases at V and 7 bases at J, with 17 bases in the middle. Germline CDR1 is SNHLY and CDR2 is FYNNEI. The CDR3 extends over 14 amino acids. The DNA for the CDR3 is TGTGCCAGCACCGGTTCACAGGGAGACCAGCCCCAGCATTTT. This gives the protein CASTGSQGDQPQHF.

This clone was seen only a few times. The genes are TRBV5-1 and TRBJ2-7; 14 nucleotides agree with TRBD2. Trimming removed 4 bases from V and 7 bases from J; junction bases left unmatched: 13. Germline assignment: CDR1 SGHRS and CDR2 YFSETQ. The length of the CDR3 is 17 residues. For the CDR3, the DNA is TGCGCCAGCAGCGGCCCGGGACTAGCGGGAGTATTAGGTGAGCAGTACTTC. Translating it yields CASSGPGLAGVLGEQYF.